This T cell receptor beta chain is drawn from a study of T cells in Graves' hyperthyroidism and ophthalmopathy. The study's findings and limits: Researchers found most expanded thyroid clonotypes above 0.001 in blood as well. Ophthalmopathy prediction by the model preceded onset by a median approximately 6.1 months.

Amplified TCR beta CDR3 regions derived from RNA transcripts. The HTBI primer set drove a first-round RT-PCR of the TCR CDR3. TCRdb itself ran the multiplex PCR reads through MiXCR, one entry per CDR3 protein. The repertoire consists of roughly 240,000 distinct CDR3 sequences, with approximately 23% occurring once and the leading ten covering 35% to 40%. Clinical Activity Scores of at least 3, NOSPECS grades of at least 4 and durations under 3 months characterized ophthalmopathy patients. Concerning this clonotype itself: Its antigen is unknown.

V shed 4 bases and J shed 5 bases, with 17 bases lying between them. The CDR3 runs to 15 residues. The V gene's germline CDR1 is SEHNR and CDR2 FQNEAQ (reference sequence). This receptor was identified in a woman aged 35 to 49 with Graves' ophthalmopathy. This sequence joins TRBV7-9 and TRBJ2-5, with D tentatively TRBD2 (5 bases). Sequenced material: blood. CDR3 in amino acids: CASSSRTVRGETQYF. CDR3 in DNA: TGTGCCAGCAGCTCTCGGACCGTCCGAGGGGAGACCCAGTACTTC.